This TCR delta chain emerged from a study of DNA immune sequencing with unique molecular identifiers (dated by TCRdb to 2019 to 2021). Notes on the research overall: Immunomagnetic cell separation was used to enrich gammadelta T cells from buffy coats, and the genomic DNA of the enriched gammadelta T cells was sequenced. Healthy individuals were used as donors, and sorted peripheral blood gammadelta T cells were profiled from some 11 of these donors. The study developed and validated an ultrasensitive DNA-based TRD repertoire sequencing method using PCR-introduced unique molecular identifiers. The method was checked using synthetic reference molecules and blood samples from healthy people. For the enriched versus non-enriched comparison, 85 to 100 ng enriched gammadelta T-cell DNA and about 1.1 ug non-enriched PBMC DNA were sequenced. gammadelta T cells were enriched from PBMC of some ten healthy individuals by fluorescence-activated cell sorting.

A few counts support this clone. The antigen it binds to is not known. The TCRdb protein, from a much larger clone, departs from this DNA's translation at residue 5, likely by read error; the protein shown derives from the DNA. The library relied on multiplex PCR. A 32-plex assay amplified the genomic DNA, with primers for all 8 TRDV and 4 TRDJ genes spanning the CDR3. A 12-nucleotide UMI was attached over around 3 barcoding PCR cycles, and a second PCR was then run with Illumina adapter primers. AMPure XP beads were used for library purification, and library quality was checked on a Fragment Analyzer with the HS NGS Fragment kit. The sequencing was run with an Illumina MiniSeq mid-output kit, including approximately 21% PhiX, and 150 cycles of paired-end reads. Turning to the authors' computational methods: MIGEC version 1.2.9 was used to process reads, grouping reads by UMI and building error-corrected consensus sequences. Modified VDJtools version 1.2.1 scripts and the tcR R package were used for post-processing. Via CATT, TCRdb reprocessed the public reads, and rows with identical DNA were then joined. It is TCRdb's table, rather than the study itself, that gives the V and J calls and clone size. Across this sample there are some 800 delta-chain clones, with around a quarter seen only once. The ten largest clones add up to 45% of the sample.

The full study reports these points: The primer-based approach is unable to detect novel TRD sequences that the primers do not target. TRD repertoire diversity differed among healthy donors, and several donors were highly oligoclonal, with the top 5 clonotypes making up more than half of productive molecules.

This clonotype was obtained from a human donor in good health. Sequencing was carried out using gamma-delta T cells enriched from blood buffy coat, or unenriched PBMCs (not recorded which).

The nucleotides read TGTGCCTGTGCCCTACTGGGGGATAGGGACGATAAACTCATCTTT. It translates as CACALLGDRDDKLIF. Rearrangement joined TRDV2 to TRDJ1; 11 bases in between match TRDD3. For CDR1 and CDR2, the germline V gene lists GEAIGNYY and EKD. Relative to germline, V is missing 5 bases and J is missing 4 bases, with 8 bases of the junction outside any gene match. The CDR3, from cysteine to phenylalanine, totals 15 residues. Only the CDR3 portion is preserved as DNA: 45 bases, with reading frame beginning at the first base.